The clone carrying this T cell receptor (beta chain) was seen a single time. This specimen comes from a study of blood T cell repertoires in COVID-19. Study summary: Samples representing acute and convalescent COVID-19 were sourced from the United States, Italy and Spain. Sources were T cells, B-cell-depleted T cells, or PBMCs; the material itself was cDNA or gDNA.

V was shortened by 0 bases and J by 3 bases, with 11 bases between the two germline ends. The germline CDR1 and CDR2 sequences are SGHVS and FQNEAQ. The CDR3 contains 15 residues. In the original analysis: It was from reference gene primer amplification that nucleated cell counts were estimated. The data were produced by immunoSEQ multiplex PCR, yet TCRdb's version contains in-frame clones alone and is incomplete. V, J and clone size are those of that table, while D and trimming were read from the DNA. Among tens of thousands of clones, more than 85% were seen once, and the ten largest hold less than 6%.

This chain connects TRBV7-8 to TRBJ1-2; D perhaps matches TRBD1 (5 bases). The sample taken for sequencing was peripheral blood. The receptor's source is an older woman with active COVID-19. The CDR3 is CASSLALGRDYGYTF. For the CDR3, the DNA is TGTGCCAGCAGCTTAGCGCTGGGGCGAGACTATGGCTACACCTTC. Filled out from reference TRBV7-8 and TRBJ1-2, the complete variable domain reads GAGVSQSPRYKVAKRGQDVALRCDPISGHVSLFWYQQALGQGPEFLTYFQNEAQLDKSGLPSDRFFAERPEGSVSTLKIQRTQQEDSAVYLCASSLALGRDYGYTFGSGTRLTVV.